Reported below is one T cell receptor (beta chain). As yet, its antigen is unknown. The record originates from a study of Graves' ophthalmopathy and Graves' hyperthyroidism. Points from the study as a whole: In predicting ophthalmopathy progression, the model reached over 70% sensitivity and 72.22% specificity.

The germline V gene has CDR1 SGHTA and CDR2 FQGNSA. V shed 1 base and J shed 7 bases, with 7 bases lying between them. The CDR3 has 12 residues. The authors amplified TCR beta CDR3 regions, and they did so from RNA transcripts for repertoire sequencing. RT-PCR with HTBI primers came first, then second-round multiplex PCR. One entry per CDR3 protein, called by TCRdb with MiXCR from the multiplex PCR reads. The sample lists some 160,000 distinct CDR3 sequences; approximately 40% were seen once. The source is a man aged 30 to 45 with Graves' ophthalmopathy. Specimen: peripheral blood. The chain uses TRBV7-2 and TRBJ1-1; D is uncertain. CDR3 region: CASSLDNYEAFF. In nucleotides, the CDR3 is TGTGCCAGCAGCTTAGACAATTATGAAGCTTTCTTT.